This TCR beta chain was observed in a study of vaccination and CD4 T cells after COVID-19 (dated by TCRdb to 2022 to 2024). Turning to the overall study: Convalescent patients had a positive SARS-CoV-2 result on nasal swab PCR, and of these patients, fewer than ten had mild disease and one had severe disease. Post-vaccine blood samples were taken a median of approximately 76 days after the second vaccine dose, with a range of roughly 14 to 241 days. In control cultures, a CEFX viral epitope pool was used as positive control, an HIV-1 Nef peptide pool was used as negative control, or no peptide was added. The convalescent cohort included six males and four females, with two Hispanic individuals, seven Caucasians, two Asians and one multiracial person. Each participant got two doses of either the Pfizer-BioNTech BNT162b2 vaccine (n=8) or the Moderna mRNA-1273 vaccine (n=2). For stimulating the cultures, overlapping spike peptide pools were used, derived from SARS-CoV-2 as well as from the common cold coronaviruses HCoV-NL63, HCoV-OC43 and HCoV-229E. Post-COVID blood samples from convalescent patients were collected a median of about 110 days after diagnosis, with a range of 35 to 161 days. In nine to eleven COVID-19 convalescent patients and a few infection-naive healthy vaccine recipients, researchers compared the spike-specific CD4+ TCR repertoire from before mRNA vaccination with the repertoire from after. What the work shows at the level of the full study, not this receptor alone: In convalescent patients, a median around 89% of post-vaccine SARS-CoV-2-reactive clones were detected only after vaccination, suggesting vaccine-specific priming. Of the vaccine-specific clones found in convalescent patients, nearly all (304 of 307) were mono-reactive for SARS-CoV-2 spike instead of being cross-reactive with common cold coronaviruses. The study included relatively few convalescent patients and did not analyze early timepoints after natural infection. The median number of SARS-CoV-2-reactive clonotypes rose from around 22 after infection to about 40 after vaccination, but the change was not significant.

From cysteine to phenylalanine, the CDR3 is 15 amino acids long. Solely the CDR3 DNA is kept, with 45 bases framed from the first base. Reading the germline V gene (reference sequence) gives CDR1 LNHNV and CDR2 YYDKDF. V sheds 1 base and J sheds 1 base, leaving 10 bases between their ends. The library came from PCR. DNA from cultured CD4+ T cells was subjected to TCR sequencing with the Oncomine TCR Beta short-read assay at the Johns Hopkins FTIC core. Genomic DNA was extracted from the cultured CD4+ T cells with the QIAamp micro DNA kit. Oncomine TCR Beta libraries from cultured CD4+ T cells were pooled using unique dual indexes and sequenced on an Illumina iSeq 100. The paper's processing steps were these. Non-productive sequences were removed, and CDR3s not starting with C, not ending with F or W, or shorter than 7 amino acids were discarded. Antigen-specific clonotypes were identified with the MANAFEST web application by comparing peptide-stimulated wells with reference and other culture wells. An FDR below 0.05, an odds ratio above 5, and a productive frequency above 0.1% in at least two of three replicate wells were required for clones to be considered positive. A clonotype was classed as cross-reactive if the clonotype showed significant expansion both in SARS-CoV-2 spike wells and in at least one common cold coronavirus spike condition. CDR3 homology was assessed with Levenshtein distances (stringdist) and unrooted phylogenetic trees (ape) in R version 3.6.1. TCRdb reanalyzed the raw reads on its own, using fastp at Q25 for trimming and MiXCR for clone calling, and kept in-frame beta chains. Rows are unified per CDR3 protein, each entry keeping the most common DNA and genes. V and J calls and clone size were set by TCRdb, not the authors. The sample data list some 15,000 distinct CDR3 sequences, and around half of these were observed just once. The biggest ten clones account for approximately 10% of the sample.

On this clonotype: No antigen is known for it. Per-base quality was not reported, and no clone a single base away is much larger than it.

Per the publication, the treatment or condition label means: roughly 10-day PBMC culture with coronavirus spike peptide pools or control peptides (ViraFEST assay). The ViraFEST assay was used in the study, in which antigen-specific T cells were expanded with peptide pools and expanded clonotypes were subsequently identified by TCR sequencing. Positive SARS-CoV-2 PCR tests in the convalescent patients dated from March to December 2020, before Alpha, Beta and Delta variants emerged in the United States. Roughly 2.1 million PBMCs per well were cultured in IMDM with approximately 5% human AB serum and 8.5 to 10 IU/ml IL-2, plus 10 ug/ml peptide pools. On days 3 and 7, half of the culture medium was replaced with fresh IL-2-containing medium. After approximately 11 days of culture, CD4+ T cells were isolated by negative selection with the EasySep CD4+ T cell isolation kit. Ficoll-Paque Plus gradient centrifugation was used to isolate PBMCs from whole blood, and the isolated PBMCs were then either used fresh or cryopreserved at -140C. In general, triplicate wells were set up for every culture condition.

This chain joins TRBV15 to TRBJ1-1; there is no confident call for the D gene. The sequence was collected from a human donor who had recovered from COVID-19. Sequenced input: CD4+ T cells from blood, cultured in vitro. The CDR3 protein: CATSRGYSANTEAFF. Read as DNA, the sequence is TGTGCCACCAGCAGAGGGTATTCAGCGAACACTGAAGCTTTCTTT. The entire variable domain, with the stretches around the CDR3 drawn from the reference TRBV15 and TRBJ1-1 proteins, is DAMVIQNPRYQVTQFGKPVTLSCSQTLNHNVMYWYQQKSSQAPKLLFHYYDKDFNNEADTPDNFQSRRPNTSFCFLDIRSPGLGDTAMYLCATSRGYSANTEAFFGQGTRLTVV.